This record covers a single T cell receptor (beta chain). Sequencing was performed with immunoSEQ multiplex PCR; in TCRdb, only in-frame clones are kept and a portion is missing. The sample has about 88,000 clones, about nine tenths seen once; the top ten hold approximately 5%. Trimming stripped 7 bases from V and 0 bases from J, with 16 bases between. The CDR3 loop spans 16 amino acids. The germline V gene encodes CDR1 MDHEN and CDR2 SYDVKM. The sample belongs to a study of T cell responses to AZD1222 COVID-19 vaccine. This specimen consisted of peripheral blood, obtained 28 days after the second AZD1222 dose. The receptor was isolated from an adult who received the AZD1222 COVID-19 vaccine. The chain combines TRBV28 with TRBJ1-3; D is unresolved. CDR3 in amino acids: CASNLGSRSSGNTIYF. In DNA form, the CDR3 reads TGTGCCAGCAATCTTGGGAGTAGGTCCTCTGGAAACACCATATATTTT.